The present entry profiles one T cell receptor beta chain with its context. V lost 7 bases, J lost 1 base, and 8 bases lay in between. The CDR3 is 13 residues long. From germline, CDR1 is KGHDR and CDR2 SFDVKD. This specimen comes from a study of blood T cell repertoires in COVID-19. Profiled with immunoSEQ multiplex PCR; TCRdb holds only in-frame clones, not every one. The sample has around 300,000 clones; approximately 88% are singletons. The sequence was obtained from a woman between 40 and 50 years old who had recovered from COVID-19. The chain combines TRBV24-1 with TRBJ2-3; D remains ambiguous. The sample comprised PBMCs or T cells enriched from blood (not recorded which). The CDR3 DNA reads TGTGCCACCAGCGATCCAGGCACAGATACGCAGTATTTT. It codes for CATSDPGTDTQYF.